A single sample gave rise to the 31 T cell receptor beta chains below, sequenced in a study of T cell responses to AZD1222 COVID-19 vaccine. TCRdb keeps only in-frame clones here, not all; method: immunoSEQ multiplex PCR. The sample includes roughly 200,000 clones, about 86% of them seen just once. The sample in question was peripheral blood, obtained on day 0 of AZD1222 vaccination. All receptors come from an adult in good health.

The chain employs TRBV27 and TRBJ1-1, with D perhaps TRBD1 (6 bases). CDR3 size: 15 residues. Deletions cut 4 bases from V and 0 bases from J, with 12 bases between. Looked up from germline, CDR1 is MNHEY and CDR2 is SMNVEV (reference sequence). The CDR3 here is CASSSLDRMNTEAFF. For the CDR3, the DNA is TGTGCCAGCAGTTCCCTTGACAGGATGAACACTGAAGCTTTCTTT.

Remarks on this clone: The junction departs from the called germline gene at one end, perhaps through a read error. The V and J genes are TRBV5-4 and TRBJ1-1; a possible D gene is TRBD1 (5 bases). The V gene's germline CDR1 is SGHNT and CDR2 YYREEE (reference sequence). CDR3 length: 14 amino acids. Here the CDR3 DNA reads TGTGCCAGCAGCTTGGTTGGGGGTCACACGGAAGCTTTCTTT. It translates to CASSLVGGHTEAFF.

The chain couples TRBV30 to TRBJ1-5; D uncertain. In germline, CDR1 is GTSNPN, CDR2 SVGIG (reference sequence). Trimming pared 2 bases from V and 4 bases from J, leaving 9 bases between. The CDR3 sequence is 13 residues long. CDR3 bases: TGTGCCTGGAGTCCACGGGAGAATCAGCCCCAGCATTTT. Translating it yields CAWSPRENQPQHF.

The V call is TRBV19, the J call TRBJ2-7; 8 positions agree with TRBD1. The J segment lost 3 bases and the V segment lost 9 bases, leaving 4 bases of the junction unmatched. Germline CDR1 reads LNHDA; CDR2 reads SQIVND (reference sequence). The CDR3 runs to 12 residues. The CDR3 protein is CASTGQGYEQYF. CDR3 nucleotides: TGTGCCAGCACCGGACAGGGCTACGAGCAGTACTTC.

The chain employs TRBV7-2 and TRBJ2-1, with 7 bases aligning to TRBD1. V lost 5 bases and J lost 2; bases outside the gene matches: 6. CDR3 size: 15 residues. Germline values: CDR1 SGHTA, CDR2 FQGNSA. DNA for the CDR3: TGTGCCAGCAGCACCCGGGACAGCCCCTACAATGAGCAGTTCTTC. Translated: CASSTRDSPYNEQFF.

CDR3 in DNA: TGTGCCAGCAGTGCGAGGGACAGGGAAACCAAAAACATTCAGTACTTC. It yields the protein CASSARDRETKNIQYF. V is TRBV6-1 and J is TRBJ2-4; TRBD1 matches at 9 bases. The CDR3 consists of 16 residues. After removal of 4 bases from V and 2 bases from J, the junction contained 6 bases not matched to a gene. Germline CDR1 and CDR2: MNHNS and SASEGT.

The rearrangement links TRBV4-3 to TRBJ2-2; 7 bases align to TRBD1. The CDR3 runs to 16 residues. V was clipped by 3 bases and J by 5 bases; unmatched bases: 9. Germline values: CDR1 LGHNA, CDR2 YSLEER. CDR3 residues: CASSQLQGRGTGELFF. The CDR3 nucleotides read TGCGCCAGCAGCCAGTTACAGGGGCGCGGAACCGGGGAGCTGTTTTTT.

V and J are TRBV6-9 and TRBJ1-2, with D possibly being TRBD1 (6 bases). This CDR3 contains 15 residues. V was trimmed by 5 bases and J by 3 bases, leaving 16 bases between them. CDR1 and CDR2 from the germline V gene are MNHGY and SVAAGI. CDR3 residues: CASSRWAGEHYGYTF. The CDR3, as DNA: TGTGCCAGCAGTAGGTGGGCAGGGGAGCACTATGGCTACACCTTC.

The rearrangement joins TRBV10-3 to TRBJ2-3, with TRBD2 matching 13 bases. J lost 4 bases, V lost 6 bases, and 4 bases had no gene match. The germline V gene encodes CDR1 ENHRY and CDR2 SYGVKD. The CDR3 is 15 residues long. CDR3 loop: CAISKLAGGPDTQYF. In nucleotides, the CDR3 is TGTGCCATCAGCAAACTAGCGGGGGGGCCAGATACGCAGTATTTT.

The chain combines TRBV19 with TRBJ1-2; D is possibly TRBD1 (5 bases). The CDR3 spans 15 residues. Trimming left V 7 bases short and J 1 base short, with 16 bases between. CDR1 is LNHDA and CDR2 is SQIVND in the germline V gene (reference sequence). The CDR3 sequence is CASIPRRGDNYGYTF. CDR3 DNA sequence: TGTGCCAGTATCCCTCGACGAGGGGATAACTATGGCTACACCTTC.

The V and J genes are TRBV3-1 (or the pseudogene TRBV3-2) and TRBJ1-5, with D perhaps TRBD1 (5 bases). Deletions cut 0 bases from V and 2 bases from J, with 11 bases between. The length of the CDR3 is 16 residues. Germline V gene sequence: CDR1 LGHDT, CDR2 YNNKEL (reference sequence). For the CDR3, the DNA is TGTGCCAGCAGCCAAGATCGGGGGTTTGGCAATCAGCCCCAGCATTTT. This codes for CASSQDRGFGNQPQHF.

The chain uses TRBV6-5 and TRBJ2-7; 8 bases match TRBD2. With V trimmed by 10 bases and J by 5 bases, 16 bases remained unmatched. The CDR3 loop spans 15 amino acids. Germline-derived CDR1 and CDR2 are MNHEY and SVGAGI. CDR3 in DNA: TGTGCCACCTCAGCCCTCGGGGGGGGGCCCGACGAGCAGTACTTC. This translates into CATSALGGGPDEQYF.

V and J are TRBV5-1 and TRBJ2-7, with D perhaps TRBD1 (6 bases). CDR1 and CDR2 (germline): SGHRS, YFSETQ. V lost 1 base and J lost 1, with 9 bases in between. CDR3 size: 14 residues. The DNA of the CDR3 is TGCGCCAGCAGCTTGACAGGGTGGTCCTACGAGCAGTACTTC. It translates to CASSLTGWSYEQYF. The entire variable domain, with the rest obtained from reference TRBV5-1 and TRBJ2-7, is as follows: KAGVTQTPRYLIKTRGQQVTLSCSPISGHRSVSWYQQTPGQGLQFLFEYFSETQRNKGNFPGRFSGRQFSNSRSEMNVSTLELGDSALYLCASSLTGWSYEQYFGPGTRLTVT.

The rearrangement uses TRBV12-3 or TRBV12-4 and TRBJ1-5, with a tentative D call TRBD1 (5 bases). Trimming cost V 5 bases and J 5 bases, with 10 bases left between them. The CDR3 covers 13 residues. The CDR3 protein is CASSPWGDQPQHF. DNA for the CDR3: TGTGCCAGCAGTCCATGGGGCGATCAGCCCCAGCATTTT.

The J gene is TRBJ2-3, the V gene TRBV14; no definite D call. Trimming stripped 1 base from V and 0 bases from J, with 11 bases between. Germline values: CDR1 SGHDN, CDR2 FVKESK. The CDR3 runs 16 residues. CDR3 sequence (DNA): TGTGCCAGCAGCCAAGGGGTTAGCCGGAGCACAGATACGCAGTATTTT. Its translation: CASSQGVSRSTDTQYF.

Only a few counts were recorded for this clone. The gene calls are TRBV4-3 and TRBJ2-2, with D perhaps matching TRBD1 (6 bases). Germline CDR1 reads LGHNA; CDR2 reads YSLEER. The CDR3 covers 16 residues. Trimming pared 4 bases from V and 2 bases from J, leaving 14 bases between. CDR3 protein: CASSRGGRGNTGELFF. The DNA of the CDR3 is TGCGCCAGCAGCCGGGGCGGCAGGGGAAACACCGGGGAGCTGTTTTTT.

The genes are TRBV5-5 and TRBJ2-7; 9 bases line up with TRBD1. The V and J ends lost 3 bases and 3 bases, in that order; junction bases with no gene match: 7. The CDR3 contains 15 residues. Germline lookup yields CDR1 SGHKS and CDR2 YYEKEE (reference sequence). In DNA form, the CDR3 reads TGTGCCAGCAGCTACCCGACAGGGGGTATCTACGAGCAGTACTTC. Translating gives CASSYPTGGIYEQYF.

This clone was seen once. This chain links TRBV5-1 with TRBJ2-1; 7 bases align to TRBD2. The CDR3 covers 12 residues. Losses at the gene ends were 4 bases for V and 10 bases for J; bases not matched to a gene: 5. Germline CDR1 and CDR2: SGHRS and YFSETQ. The CDR3 bases are TGCGCCAGCAGCCCAACTAGCGTAGAGCAGTTCTTC. It codes for CASSPTSVEQFF.

The V gene is TRBV15, the J gene TRBJ2-7, with a tentative D call TRBD1 (6 bases). Germline CDR1 and CDR2: LNHNV and YYDKDF (reference sequence). Trimming cost V 3 bases and J 2 bases, with 14 bases left between them. This CDR3 has 15 residues. The DNA of the CDR3 is TGTGCCACCAGCAGGGACCGACAGGCAACCTACGAGCAGTACTTC. It is translated as CATSRDRQATYEQYF.

The CDR3 spells CAVTTAGLQETQYF. CDR3 in DNA: TGTGCCGTAACGACAGCGGGGCTCCAAGAGACCCAGTACTTC. The V gene is TRBV6-5, the J gene TRBJ2-5; 7 positions agree with TRBD2. Germline V gene lookup returns CDR1 MNHEY and CDR2 SVGAGI. The CDR3 contains 14 residues. J lost 1 base, V lost 11 bases, and 10 bases had no gene match.

The chain employs TRBV18 and TRBJ1-5; D unresolved. Trimming removed 3 bases from V and 4 bases from J, with 7 bases in between. The CDR3 has 13 residues. CDR1 and CDR2 from the germline V gene are KGHSH and LQKENI. CDR3 nucleotide sequence: TGTGCCAGCTCACCCGCCGCGAATCAGCCCCAGCATTTT. Residues: CASSPAANQPQHF.

The rearrangement links TRBV9 to TRBJ1-1; 10 bases agree with TRBD1. Trimming at V came to 0 bases and at J to 0 bases, leaving 17 bases not matched to a gene. Germline CDR1 and CDR2: SGDLS and YYNGEE. This CDR3 region has 21 residues. The CDR3 coding sequence is TGTGCCAGCAGCGTAGCCTTAGGCCCCCCGGGACAGGGGTACGTGAACACTGAAGCTTTCTTT. Its protein product is CASSVALGPPGQGYVNTEAFF.

In its sample, this clone was seen a few times. The genes are TRBV6-5 and TRBJ2-7; 8 bases align to TRBD1. The CDR3 length is 13 residues. Trimming at V came to 6 bases and at J to 9 bases, leaving 10 bases not matched to a gene. Germline V gene data show CDR1 as MNHEY and CDR2 as SVGAGI. This CDR3 reads CASSTGQGTLQYF. Written as DNA, the CDR3 is TGTGCCAGCAGCACCGGACAGGGTACACTGCAGTACTTC.

The chain employs TRBV27 and TRBJ1-5; possible D gene TRBD1, 6 bases. V dropped 4 bases and J dropped 5 bases, with 15 bases sitting between them. Per the germline V gene, CDR1 is MNHEY and CDR2 is SMNVEV (reference sequence). The CDR3 covers 15 residues. The CDR3 sequence: CASSYRPGADQPQHF. The CDR3 DNA sequence: TGTGCCAGCAGTTACCGCCCGGGGGCAGATCAGCCCCAGCATTTT.

The rearrangement uses TRBV5-6 and TRBJ1-6; the match to TRBD1 covers 10 bases. The CDR3 is made up of 15 amino acids. V was clipped by 4 bases and J by 13 bases; unmatched bases: 11. The germline CDR1 and CDR2 sequences are SGHDT and YYEEEE. The CDR3 bases are TGTGCCAGCAGCCTATTCGGGACAGGGGATTGGCCCCTCCACTTT. It codes for CASSLFGTGDWPLHF.

V gene TRBV29-1 combines with J gene TRBJ2-3, with 9 bases that match TRBD1. The CDR3 has 13 residues. V was clipped by 7 bases and J by 6 bases; unmatched bases: 8. Germline-derived CDR1 and CDR2 are SQVTM and ANQGSEA. In DNA, the CDR3 is TGCAGCGCCAAGGGGACAGGGAGGGATACGCAGTATTTT. Translated, it gives CSAKGTGRDTQYF.

V gene TRBV15 combines with J gene TRBJ1-2, with 7 bases identical to TRBD1. The CDR3 is 15 amino acids. The V and J ends lost 2 bases and 3 bases, in that order; junction bases with no gene match: 6. CDR1 is LNHNV, CDR2 YYDKDF, per germline (reference sequence). The DNA for the CDR3 is TGTGCCACCAGCAGACCCGATGACAGGGACTATGGCTACACCTTC. Protein sequence: CATSRPDDRDYGYTF.

The chain recombines TRBV3-1 (or the pseudogene TRBV3-2) with TRBJ2-7; maybe TRBD1 (5 bases). The germline V gene has CDR1 LGHDT and CDR2 YNNKEL (reference sequence). The CDR3 totals 13 residues. Trimming took off 2 bases at V and 4 bases at J, with 9 bases between the two ends. The CDR3: CASSQQGSYEQYF. CDR3 coding DNA: TGTGCCAGCAGCCAACAGGGATCATACGAGCAGTACTTC.

The chain carries TRBV12-5 and TRBJ1-5, with D unresolved. Germline values: CDR1 LGHNT, CDR2 FRNRAP. V dropped 3 bases and J dropped 3 bases, with 9 bases sitting between them. The CDR3 totals 14 residues. The CDR3 protein is CASGFGTDNQPQHF. The CDR3 coding sequence is TGTGCTAGTGGTTTCGGTACAGACAATCAGCCCCAGCATTTT.

The chain couples TRBV7-9 to TRBJ1-6, with 7 bases fitting TRBD1. CDR1 and CDR2 (germline): SEHNR, FQNEAQ (reference sequence). J gave up 6 bases and V 3 bases, and 11 bases lay outside the gene matches. The CDR3 is made up of 17 amino acids. CDR3 DNA sequence: TGTGCCAGCAGCTTGGTTTCAGGGGGTATCGGTAATTCACCCCTCCACTTT. It translates to CASSLVSGGIGNSPLHF.

The chain uses TRBV5-1 and TRBJ2-1; 9 nucleotides align to TRBD2. CDR1 SGHRS and CDR2 YFSETQ come from the germline V gene. V lost 0 bases to trimming and J lost 5 bases; unmatched junction nucleotides: 3. This CDR3 has 15 amino acids. The CDR3 DNA reads TGCGCCAGCAGCTTGGGTAGCGGGGGCGACAATGAGCAGTTCTTC. Its protein is CASSLGSGGDNEQFF.